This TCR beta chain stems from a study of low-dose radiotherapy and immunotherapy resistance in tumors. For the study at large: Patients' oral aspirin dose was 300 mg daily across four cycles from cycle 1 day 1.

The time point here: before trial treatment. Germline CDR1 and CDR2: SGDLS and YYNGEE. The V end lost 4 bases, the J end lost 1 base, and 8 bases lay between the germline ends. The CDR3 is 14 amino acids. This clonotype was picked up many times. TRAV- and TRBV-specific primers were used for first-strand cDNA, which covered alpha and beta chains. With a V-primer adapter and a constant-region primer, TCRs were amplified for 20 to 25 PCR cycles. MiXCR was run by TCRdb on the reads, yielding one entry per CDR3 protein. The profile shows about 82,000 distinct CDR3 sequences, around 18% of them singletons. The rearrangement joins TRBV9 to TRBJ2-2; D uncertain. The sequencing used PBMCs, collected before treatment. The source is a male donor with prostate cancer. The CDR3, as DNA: TGTGCCAGCAGCAGGGCAGGGAACACCGGGGAGCTGTTTTTT. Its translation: CASSRAGNTGELFF.